This T cell receptor beta chain was sequenced during a study of blood T cell repertoires in COVID-19 (TCRdb year 2020). Background on the whole study: Samples from collaborators originated in the United States, Italy and Spain and spanned both the acute and convalescent phases of COVID-19. The material from the prospective study consisted of cDNA or gDNA derived from T cells, B-cell-depleted T cells, or PBMCs. Deeply sampled blood TCRbeta repertoires from subjects exposed to, actively infected with, or recovered from COVID-19 were included in the dataset. A freely available public database, intended as a resource for researchers studying the immune response to SARS-CoV-2, is where the repertoires were released. The samples were drawn from the first 160 participants of the ongoing ImmuneRACE study and from more than 1,000 subjects provided by 6 global collaborators. The sample metadata nearly always contained a de-identified subject ID, COVID-19 status, age in years and sex. Where HLA class I and class II types were available, the types were taken from metadata supplied by the sample provider, not from assay-based typing. Summary of the overall study and its limitations: The amount of clinical and demographic metadata varied by source and participant and was provided uncurated.

A second Seattle source provided samples from volunteer blood donors who had recovered from COVID-19. Collaborating institutions collected whole blood in K2EDTA tubes following their own protocols. For TCRbeta analysis, collaborators shipped samples in one of three forms: frozen whole blood, isolated PBMCs, or DNA extracted from either of those sample types. The germline ends are 13 bases apart after V is trimmed by 8 bases and J by 3 bases. Taken from the germline V gene (reference sequence), the CDR1 and CDR2 loops are MNHEY and SMNVEV. Including cysteine and phenylalanine, the CDR3 has 13 amino acids. The sequence is cut down to CDR3 DNA, 39 bases in frame from base 1. With regard to this clone: The specificity of this receptor is unknown. One base away there is no much larger clone; base qualities are not given.

TCRbeta CDR3 regions were amplified from genomic DNA using the immunoSEQ Assay, a bias-controlled multiplex PCR. Per the authors' processing: Nucleated cell counts per sample were estimated from amplification of reference gene primers within the assay. To quantify the absolute abundance of each unique TCRbeta CDR3 rearrangement, sequence reads were collapsed and filtered. For each sample, productive Simpson clonality was calculated as the square root of Simpson's diversity index over productive rearrangements. TCRdb obtained this table from immuneACCESS and retained in-frame rearrangements with V and J assigned. These tables miss some clones; where compared with another copy, unresolved V genes account for less than half of the shortfall, and the remainder is unexplained. The V and J calls and clone size are taken from that table; D and trimming were inferred from the DNA. For this sample the table gives under 250,000 clones, of which roughly nine tenths were detected only once. The top ten clones comprise under 2% of the sample.

The receptor comes from a woman aged 60-75 years who had recovered from COVID-19. This chain joins TRBV27 to TRBJ1-1; the D gene is unclear. The material sequenced was peripheral blood. The nucleotide sequence is given as TGTGCCAGCGCATCGGTGCCGGACACTGAAGCTTTCTTT. This gives the protein CASASVPDTEAFF.